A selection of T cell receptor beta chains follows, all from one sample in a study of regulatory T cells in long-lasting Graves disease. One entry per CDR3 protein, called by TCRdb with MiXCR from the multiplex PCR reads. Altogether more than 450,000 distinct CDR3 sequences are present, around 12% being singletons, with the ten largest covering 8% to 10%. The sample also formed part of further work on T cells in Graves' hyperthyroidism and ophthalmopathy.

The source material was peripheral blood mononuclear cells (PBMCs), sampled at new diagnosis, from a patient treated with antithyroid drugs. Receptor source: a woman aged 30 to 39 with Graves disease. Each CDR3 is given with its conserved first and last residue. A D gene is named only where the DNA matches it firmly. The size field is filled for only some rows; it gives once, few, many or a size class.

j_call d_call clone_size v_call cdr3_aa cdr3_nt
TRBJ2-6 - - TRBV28 CASLPRLGLSGANVLTF TGTGCCAGCCTCCCCAGGTTAGGCCTGTCTGGGGCCAACGTCCTGACTTTC
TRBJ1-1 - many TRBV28 CASSDYKGRGTEAFF TGTGCCAGCAGCGATTATAAGGGGAGGGGAACTGAAGCTTTCTTT
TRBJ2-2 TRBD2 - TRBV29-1 CSVEDPLSGKRTGELFF TGCAGCGTTGAAGACCCCCTTAGCGGGAAGCGCACCGGGGAGCTGTTTTTT
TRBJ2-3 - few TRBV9 CASSVDGTFTDTQYF TGTGCCAGCAGCGTAGATGGGACTTTCACAGATACGCAGTATTTT
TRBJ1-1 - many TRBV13 CASSPRQVPATEAFF TGTGCCAGCAGCCCACGACAGGTACCAGCGACCGAAGCTTTCTTT
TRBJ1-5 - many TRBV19 CASSIARGGRTLVQPQHF TGTGCCAGTAGTATAGCGCGGGGGGGGAGGACCTTGGTTCAGCCCCAGCATTTT
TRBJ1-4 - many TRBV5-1 CASTRGPNGEKLFF TGCGCCAGCACCCGGGGACCAAACGGTGAAAAACTGTTTTTT
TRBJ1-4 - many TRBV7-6 CASSLAPSDEKLFF TGTGCCAGCAGCTTAGCCCCGTCGGATGAAAAACTGTTTTTT
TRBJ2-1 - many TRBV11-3 CASSARGAEQFF TGTGCCAGCAGCGCCAGGGGGGCCGAGCAGTTCTTC
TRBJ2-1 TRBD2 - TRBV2 CASSVVLAGAATTYNEQFF TGTGCCAGCAGTGTAGTACTAGCGGGAGCAGCTACTACCTACAATGAGCAGTTCTTC
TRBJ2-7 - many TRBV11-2 CASSLNPNRFFYEQYF TGTGCCAGCAGCCTGAACCCGAATAGGTTTTTCTACGAGCAGTACTTC
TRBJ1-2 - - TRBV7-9 CASSLSRSGYTF TGTGCCAGCAGCTTAAGCCGGTCTGGCTACACCTTC
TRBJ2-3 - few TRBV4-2 CASSQVSEISTDTQYF TGTGCCAGCAGCCAAGTCAGTGAGATTAGCACAGATACGCAGTATTTT
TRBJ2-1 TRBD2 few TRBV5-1 CASSLLASGNYNEQFF TGCGCCAGCAGCTTATTAGCTAGCGGAAACTACAATGAGCAGTTCTTC
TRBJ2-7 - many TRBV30 CAYKPGLPSYEQYF TGTGCCTACAAACCAGGGCTTCCGTCCTACGAGCAGTACTTC
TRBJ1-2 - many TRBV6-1 CASSEFGPPYGYTF TGTGCCAGCAGTGAATTTGGACCCCCCTATGGCTACACCTTC
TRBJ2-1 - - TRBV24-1 CATSRTIHNEQFF TGTGCCACCAGTAGAACTATACACAATGAGCAGTTCTTC
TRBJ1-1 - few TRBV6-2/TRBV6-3 CASRRKWGNTEAFF TGTGCCAGCAGAAGAAAATGGGGTAACACTGAAGCTTTCTTT
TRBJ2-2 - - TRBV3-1 CASSQGGLNTGELFF TGTGCCAGCAGCCAAGGCGGATTGAACACCGGGGAGCTGTTTTTT
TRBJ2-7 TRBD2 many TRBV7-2 CASSPLGTSGIYEQYF TGTGCCAGCAGCCCACTAGGGACTAGCGGGATTTACGAGCAGTACTTC
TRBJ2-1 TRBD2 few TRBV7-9 CASSRAGLAGNNEQFF TGTGCCAGCAGCCGGGCGGGGCTAGCGGGGAACAATGAGCAGTTCTTC
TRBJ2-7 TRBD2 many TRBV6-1 CASNEKGGVRTYEQYF TGTGCCAGCAACGAAAAGGGAGGGGTCCGGACCTACGAGCAGTACTTC
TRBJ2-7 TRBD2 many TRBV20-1 CSALLTSGNHEQYF TGCAGCGCCTTGTTGACTAGCGGGAACCACGAGCAGTACTTC
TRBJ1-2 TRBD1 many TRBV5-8 CASSIRRDSYGYTF TGTGCCAGCAGCATTCGGAGGGACAGTTACGGCTACACCTTC
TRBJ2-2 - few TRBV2 CPSRWTREAGELFF TGTCCCAGCAGATGGACAAGGGAAGCCGGGGAGCTGTTTTTT
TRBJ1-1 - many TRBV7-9 CASSLGTANTEAFF TGTGCCAGCAGCTTAGGGACAGCGAACACTGAAGCTTTCTTT
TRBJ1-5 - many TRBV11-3 CASSLAGCDSQPQHF TGTGCCAGCAGCTTAGCCGGGTGCGATAGTCAGCCCCAGCATTTT
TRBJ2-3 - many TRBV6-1 CASSAQSPLSTTDTQYF TGTGCCAGCAGTGCCCAGTCTCCCCTTTCGACCACAGATACGCAGTATTTT
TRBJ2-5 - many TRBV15 CATSRDLRQETQYF TGTGCCACCAGCAGAGATCTCCGACAAGAGACCCAGTACTTC
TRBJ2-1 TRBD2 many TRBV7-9 CASSFPGLAGGDEQFF TGTGCCAGCAGCTTCCCCGGCCTAGCGGGAGGAGATGAGCAGTTCTTC
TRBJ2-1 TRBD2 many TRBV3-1 CASSPIAGGLYNEQFF TGTGCCAGCAGCCCGATAGCGGGAGGACTCTACAATGAGCAGTTCTTC
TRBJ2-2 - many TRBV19 CASNRQYTGELFF TGTGCCAGTAACCGACAGTACACCGGGGAGCTGTTTTTT
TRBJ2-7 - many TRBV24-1 CATSDNSITGADEQYF TGTGCCACCAGTGATAATTCGATCACCGGGGCCGACGAGCAGTACTTC
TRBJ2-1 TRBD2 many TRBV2 CASNEWGRGSYNEQFF TGTGCCAGCAACGAATGGGGGAGGGGCTCCTACAATGAGCAGTTCTTC
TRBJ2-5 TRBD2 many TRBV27 CASSPTLAGSLLIWTQYF TGTGCCAGCAGTCCGACACTAGCGGGGTCCCTGCTTATATGGACCCAGTACTTC
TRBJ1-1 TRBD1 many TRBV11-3 CASSLEDRGGTEAFF TGTGCCAGCAGCTTAGAGGACAGGGGAGGCACTGAAGCTTTCTTT
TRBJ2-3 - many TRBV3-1 CASSQDLAGRRVYDTQYF TGTGCCAGCAGCCAAGATCTTGCAGGGAGAAGGGTATACGATACGCAGTATTTT
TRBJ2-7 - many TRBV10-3 CAITDAKHSYEQYF TGTGCCATCACGGACGCGAAACACTCCTACGAGCAGTACTTC
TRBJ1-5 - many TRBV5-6 CASSGQTGQPQHF TGTGCCAGCAGTGGACAAACCGGACAGCCCCAGCATTTT
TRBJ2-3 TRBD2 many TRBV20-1 CSARLAGVTDTQYF TGCAGTGCCCGACTAGCGGGAGTCACAGATACGCAGTATTTT
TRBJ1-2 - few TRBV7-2 CASSLRPSSLGYTF TGTGCCAGCAGCTTACGCCCCTCTTCATTAGGCTACACCTTC
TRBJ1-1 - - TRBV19 CASSIELGRRGIFSLEAFF TGTGCCAGTAGTATAGAACTTGGACGAAGAGGGATTTTTTCTCTTGAAGCTTTCTTT
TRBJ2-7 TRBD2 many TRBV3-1 CASSLEVIAGGPPLEQYF TGTGCCAGCAGCCTCGAGGTGATAGCGGGAGGGCCCCCCTTGGAGCAGTACTTC
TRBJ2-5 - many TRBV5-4 CASSLVGSPWETQYF TGTGCCAGCAGCTTGGTAGGCAGTCCGTGGGAGACCCAGTACTTC
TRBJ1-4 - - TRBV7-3 CASSLGIVGEKLFF TGTGCCAGCAGCTTAGGAATAGTTGGTGAAAAACTGTTTTTT
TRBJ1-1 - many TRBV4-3 CASSQGVGYYPTEAFF TGCGCCAGCAGCCAGGGTGTTGGCTATTACCCTACTGAAGCTTTCTTT
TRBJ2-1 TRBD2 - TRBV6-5 CASSSAGVEFF TGTGCCAGCAGTTCAGCGGGAGTAGAGTTCTTC
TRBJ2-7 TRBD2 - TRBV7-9 CASSLGLAGGRTAEQYF TGTGCCAGCAGCTTAGGGCTAGCGGGAGGGAGGACTGCCGAGCAGTACTTC
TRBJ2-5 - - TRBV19 CASSIDGGNGWKETQYF TGTGCCAGTAGTATAGATGGGGGGAACGGGTGGAAAGAGACCCAGTACTTC
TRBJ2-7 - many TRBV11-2 CASSLAGHEQYF TGTGCCAGCAGCTTAGCGGGGCACGAGCAGTACTTC
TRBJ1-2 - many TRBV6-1 CASTPGRNYGYTF TGTGCCAGCACCCCGGGAAGGAACTATGGCTACACCTTC
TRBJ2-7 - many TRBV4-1 CASSQDIAGPYEQYF TGCGCCAGCAGCCAAGATATCGCGGGACCCTACGAGCAGTACTTC
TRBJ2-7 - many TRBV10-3 CAISAGDVYEQYF TGTGCCATCAGTGCCGGGGACGTGTACGAGCAGTACTTC